In this sample, the clone carrying this T cell receptor (beta chain) turned up a few times. The antigen is unknown. The sample comes from a study of tumor and adjacent non-tumor tissue in lung cancer. Overall study context: The patients, 10 men and four to six women, were roughly 31 to 85 with stage I to III disease. Samples averaged approximately 3.9 million productive TCRbeta reads each. Study-wide findings and caveats: Top 100 clones took a larger repertoire share in normal lung.

TCRbeta libraries were built with three rounds of nested PCR, modified from ARM-PCR. Each CDR3 protein gets one entry after TCRdb re-called the multiplex PCR reads with MiXCR. The table has 65,000 to 75,000 distinct CDR3 sequences, 60% to 75% seen once. No cell sorting was done before RNA was extracted from the tissue. The material sequenced was lung tumor tissue. This sequence was found in a man aged 60 to 69 with non-small cell lung cancer.

CDR3 nucleotides: TGCAGCGTTGGAAATGGGGGTACGCAGTATTTT. It specifies CSVGNGGTQYF. This chain uses TRBV29-1 with TRBJ2-3; D possibly matches TRBD1 or TRBD2 (5 bases each). V was trimmed by 4 bases and J by 8 bases, leaving 10 bases between them. The length of the CDR3 is 11 residues. From germline, CDR1 is SQVTM and CDR2 ANQGSEA.